This record concerns one T cell receptor (beta chain) sequence. Antigen unknown. Donors were ostensibly healthy at sampling, although undocumented immune exposures were probable. Germline V gene data show CDR1 as MNHNS and CDR2 as SASEGT. The length of the CDR3 is 13 residues. Trimming stripped 6 bases from V and 1 base from J, with 9 bases between. These data belong to a study of cytomegalovirus exposure and HLA in healthy donors. Study background: Clustering assigned roughly 81% of the approximately 430 genotyped donors to the Caucasian-associated ancestry cluster.

The study, taken as a whole, reports: The listing of fewer than 200 TCR beta chains classed them as cytomegalovirus-associated. An analysis was carried out at a later point. It showed that HLA-associated TCR beta chains were more clonally expanded than equally common non-associated chains.

The study ran its PCR with 60 Vbeta and 13 Jbeta primers. The method was immunoSEQ multiplex PCR; TCRdb's version includes in-frame clones alone and lacks a portion of them. Its clone listing holds tens of thousands of clones. This clonotype was sampled from a female donor in good health and CMV-seronegative. The chain uses TRBV6-1 and TRBJ1-2; tentative D call: TRBD1 (5 bases). The sample taken for sequencing was PBMCs. CDR3: CASRVQGNYGYTF. CDR3 sequence (DNA): TGTGCCAGCAGGGTCCAGGGTAACTATGGCTACACCTTC.